The 13 T cell receptor beta chains in this list originate from one sample, sequenced in a study of T cell responses to AZD1222 COVID-19 vaccine. Data came from immunoSEQ multiplex PCR; TCRdb stores just in-frame clones and leaves some out. The data hold about 88,000 clones, with about 91% observed a single time. The specimen comprised peripheral blood, sampled on day 0 of AZD1222 vaccination. The receptors stem from an adult in good health.

The chain is built from TRBV7-2 and TRBJ2-1; 15 bases agree with TRBD2. The CDR3 consists of 17 residues. The germline gives CDR1 SGHTA, CDR2 FQGNSA. The ends lost 5 bases at V and 8 bases at J; junction bases unmatched: 10. CDR3 loop: CASSPRTSGRGSYEQFF. CDR3 sequence (DNA): TGTGCCAGCAGCCCCCGGACTAGCGGGAGGGGTTCTTATGAGCAGTTCTTC.

The CDR3 DNA reads as TGTGCCAGCAGCTTTGGTTTGAACACTGAAGCTTTCTTT. It is translated as CASSFGLNTEAFF. J is TRBJ1-1 and V is TRBV11-1; D not certain. The CDR3 has 13 amino acids. The ends were cut back, 3 bases at V and 0 bases at J, with 5 bases in the middle. Germline assignment: CDR1 SGHAT and CDR2 FQDESV (reference sequence).

J is TRBJ2-7 and V is TRBV6-2 or TRBV6-3, with D uncertain. CDR3 size: 12 residues. Germline CDR1 and CDR2: MNHEY and SVGEGT. V shed 6 bases and J shed 0 bases, with 6 bases lying between them. The CDR3 here is CASSLLSYEQYF. DNA of the CDR3: TGTGCCAGCAGCCTTCTCTCCTACGAGCAGTACTTC.

The J gene is TRBJ1-4, the V gene TRBV28; D may be TRBD1 (5 bases). CDR1 and CDR2 from the germline V gene are MDHEN and SYDVKM. Trimming removed 6 bases from V and 8 bases from J, with 19 bases in between. The CDR3 has 15 residues. In DNA, the CDR3 is TGTGCCAGCAGAACCCCGGGGCGGGTGCCGGAAAAACTGTTTTTT. It encodes CASRTPGRVPEKLFF.

The chain carries TRBV5-6 and TRBJ1-5; 10 bases are a match to TRBD1. The CDR3 consists of 14 residues. CDR1 is SGHDT, CDR2 YYEEEE, per germline. Germline trimming cut 4 bases from V and 4 bases from J; bases unmatched to any gene: 2. The CDR3, as DNA: TGTGCCAGCAGCGCGGGACAGGGGAATCAGCCCCAGCATTTT. It translates to CASSAGQGNQPQHF.

This chain joins TRBV27 and TRBJ2-1; weak D call: TRBD2 (5 bases). Trimming pared 3 bases from V and 0 bases from J, leaving 21 bases between. The CDR3 extends over 19 amino acids. CDR1 and CDR2 (germline): MNHEY, SMNVEV (reference sequence). This chain's CDR3 is CASSFLDLGNQDSYNEQFF. The DNA for the CDR3 is TGTGCCAGCAGTTTCTTGGACTTAGGAAATCAAGACTCCTACAATGAGCAGTTCTTC.

This rearrangement joins TRBV24-1 to TRBJ2-7, with D tentatively TRBD1 (5 bases). The CDR3 totals 15 residues. V gave up 7 bases and J gave up 3 bases, with 18 bases separating them. Germline loops: CDR1 KGHDR, CDR2 SFDVKD. The CDR3 DNA follows: TGTGCCACCAGCGGTCCGGGTGGACAAAACTACGAGCAGTACTTC. Protein product: CATSGPGGQNYEQYF.

This chain uses TRBV28 with TRBJ2-3; D remains ambiguous. Per germline, CDR1 MDHEN and CDR2 SYDVKM. CDR3 size: 12 residues. The V end lost 8 bases, the J end lost 4 bases, and 10 bases lay between the germline ends. CDR3 nucleotide sequence: TGTGCCAGCTTCAGTCCCTCAGATACGCAGTATTTT. It codes for CASFSPSDTQYF.

The chain has TRBV6-2 or TRBV6-3 and TRBJ2-7, with 11 bases that match TRBD2. CDR1 and CDR2 (germline): MNHEY, SVGEGT. The CDR3 has 16 amino acids. With 5 bases clipped from V and 4 bases from J, the junction kept 10 bases outside the gene matches. CDR3 in amino acids: CASSAPIAGGPYEQYF. CDR3 sequence (DNA): TGTGCCAGCAGTGCCCCGATAGCGGGAGGGCCGTACGAGCAGTACTTC.

The rearrangement uses TRBV5-1 and TRBJ1-5; no clear D gene. The CDR3 loop spans 15 amino acids. Trimming left V 0 bases short and J 7 bases short, with 14 bases between. Germline lookup yields CDR1 SGHRS and CDR2 YFSETQ. The CDR3 DNA reads TGCGCCAGCAGCTTGGGCGGTGAATTCGGGCAGCCCCAGCATTTT. It codes for CASSLGGEFGQPQHF.

The rearrangement uses TRBV5-1 and TRBJ2-3; perhaps TRBD2 as D (6 bases). Germline V gene lookup returns CDR1 SGHRS and CDR2 YFSETQ. This CDR3 is built from 16 residues. The V end was cut by 0 bases, the J end by 2 bases, with 13 bases between. The CDR3 DNA is TGCGCCAGCAGCTTGGCAATAGCGGACCTCACAGATACGCAGTATTTT. Protein: CASSLAIADLTDTQYF.

The rearrangement uses TRBV27 and TRBJ2-1, with D possibly matching TRBD1 (5 bases). With 5 bases removed from V and 0 bases from J, the gap between germline ends came to 17 bases. This CDR3 has 17 amino acids. CDR1 is MNHEY and CDR2 is SMNVEV in the germline V gene (reference sequence). CDR3 in DNA: TGTGCCAGCAGTCCAACCAACAGGAAGAGCTCCTACAATGAGCAGTTCTTC. Translating it yields CASSPTNRKSSYNEQFF.

This sequence joins TRBV10-2 and TRBJ2-2; 8 bases align to TRBD2. The V gene end was trimmed by 6 bases and the J gene end by 7 bases; junction bases not matched to a gene: 10. The CDR3 extends over 15 amino acids. The V gene's germline CDR1 is WSHSY and CDR2 SAAADI. The chain's CDR3 is CASSPGTSVIGELFF. The CDR3 coding sequence is TGCGCCAGCAGCCCGGGGACTAGTGTAATCGGGGAGCTGTTTTTT.